The 28 T cell receptor beta chains below come from one sample, sequenced in a study of spatial heterogeneity in lung cancer. TCRdb recomputed calls from the 5' RACE reads with MiXCR, one row per CDR3 protein. Of around 60,000 distinct CDR3 sequences in the sample, approximately 8.9% are singletons; the top ten hold less than 15%. The time point here: sample taken at primary tumor resection. TCRs were sequenced from unsorted whole RNA of tumor, nontumor lung or PBMC. The sample here was PBMCs, taken at surgery. The receptor source for this set is a female donor with early-stage non-small cell lung cancer.

The chain joins TRBV12-3 or TRBV12-4 to TRBJ2-1; 11 bases are shared with TRBD2. This CDR3 has 16 residues. V gave up 6 bases and J gave up 3 bases; unmatched junction bases: 7. The DNA of the CDR3 is TGTGCCAGCAGGCCATTAGCGGGAGGGCTCTACAATGAGCAGTTCTTC. It is translated as CASRPLAGGLYNEQFF.

This clonotype was found a few times. The chain links TRBV5-6 to TRBJ2-5; 11 nucleotides agree with TRBD2. The V and J ends lost 3 bases and 3 bases, in that order; junction bases with no gene match: 10. The CDR3 extends over 17 amino acids. Germline V gene lookup returns CDR1 SGHDT and CDR2 YYEEEE. This chain's CDR3 is CASSSLTSGISEETQYF. CDR3 nucleotide sequence: TGTGCCAGCAGCTCCCTGACTAGCGGGATATCGGAAGAGACCCAGTACTTC.

This clonotype came up many times. The chain recombines TRBV7-8 with TRBJ2-6; D uncertain. Looked up from germline, CDR1 is SGHVS and CDR2 is FQNEAQ. The V end was cut by 0 bases, the J end by 1 base, with 13 bases between. The CDR3 length is 18 residues. The CDR3 reads CASSLAQRTYSGANVLTF. CDR3 sequence (DNA): TGTGCCAGCAGCTTAGCGCAACGTACCTATTCTGGGGCCAACGTCCTGACTTTC. Complete variable domain (other parts from reference TRBV7-8 and TRBJ2-6): GAGVSQSPRYKVAKRGQDVALRCDPISGHVSLFWYQQALGQGPEFLTYFQNEAQLDKSGLPSDRFFAERPEGSVSTLKIQRTQQEDSAVYLCASSLAQRTYSGANVLTFGAGSRLTVL.

This clonotype was seen a handful of times. The V gene is TRBV6-5, the J gene TRBJ2-7; 7 nucleotides align to TRBD1. Germline CDR1 is MNHEY and CDR2 is SVGAGI. The CDR3 runs to 16 residues. Trimming removed 2 bases from V and 5 bases from J; junction bases left unmatched: 12. The CDR3 reads CASSYQPGGSPNEQYV. The CDR3 DNA sequence: TGTGCCAGCAGTTACCAGCCAGGGGGATCCCCGAACGAGCAGTACGTC.

This clonotype was detected ten times or more. This CDR3 reads CASSRQGTQYF. The CDR3 nucleotides are TGTGCCAGCAGCCGGCAGGGTACGCAGTATTTT. The chain is built from TRBV12-3 or TRBV12-4 and TRBJ2-3, with D possibly TRBD1 on 5 matching bases. The length of the CDR3 is 11 residues. V lost 6 bases, J lost 8 bases, and 9 bases lay in between.

The chain carries TRBV6-2 or TRBV6-3 and TRBJ1-2, with 8 bases lining up with TRBD1. The CDR3 spans 15 residues. J was trimmed by 5 bases and V by 2 bases; bases with no gene match: 7. The germline V gene has CDR1 MNHEY and CDR2 SVGEGT. CDR3 residues: CASSYQGAFNYGYTF. Written as DNA, the CDR3 is TGTGCCAGCAGTTACCAGGGGGCGTTTAATTATGGCTACACCTTC.

This chain links TRBV12-3 or TRBV12-4 with TRBJ1-5, with D uncertain. The V and J ends lost 5 bases and 4 bases respectively, with 18 bases between them. This CDR3 comprises 16 residues. The CDR3 is CASSPWRRGANQPQHF. CDR3 DNA: TGTGCCAGCAGTCCTTGGAGACGCGGAGCGAATCAGCCCCAGCATTTT.

This clonotype was counted ten times or more. The rearrangement joins TRBV28 to TRBJ2-5; no reliable D call. This CDR3 has 11 amino acids. The V and J ends lost 6 bases and 5 bases respectively, with 7 bases between them. Germline loops: CDR1 MDHEN, CDR2 SYDVKM. The DNA of the CDR3 is TGTGCCAGCAGCCCCCGGGAGACCCAGTACTTC. Translating gives CASSPRETQYF.

CDR3 region: CAWRYTGELFF. The CDR3 DNA follows: TGTGCCTGGAGATACACCGGGGAGCTGTTTTTT. The V gene is TRBV30, the J gene TRBJ2-2; no reliable D call. Germline assignment: CDR1 GTSNPN and CDR2 SVGIG (reference sequence). V was clipped by 3 bases and J by 3 bases, with 2 bases between them. The CDR3 totals 11 residues.

The chain recombines TRBV20-1 with TRBJ2-7; D gene ambiguous. V was pared by 3 bases and J by 3 bases, with 12 bases between. This CDR3 is 13 amino acids long. Germline V CDR1 and CDR2: DFQATT, SNEGSKA (reference sequence). The CDR3 loop reads CSARGRVFYEQYV. The CDR3 DNA is TGCAGTGCTAGGGGTAGGGTGTTCTACGAGCAGTACGTC.

In its sample, this clonotype was seen many times. The chain carries TRBV5-1 and TRBJ1-1; no reliable D call. V lost 4 bases and J lost 5, with 21 bases in between. In germline, CDR1 is SGHRS, CDR2 YFSETQ. CDR3 size: 16 residues. The CDR3 DNA reads TGCGCCAGCAGCCCGCGGCGGGTATCCCTTGGGACTGAAGCTTTCTTT. It translates to CASSPRRVSLGTEAFF. Full variable domain (rest looked up from reference TRBV5-1 and TRBJ1-1): KAGVTQTPRYLIKTRGQQVTLSCSPISGHRSVSWYQQTPGQGLQFLFEYFSETQRNKGNFPGRFSGRQFSNSRSEMNVSTLELGDSALYLCASSPRRVSLGTEAFFGQGTRLTVV.

This clonotype was detected many times. The chain recombines TRBV20-1 with TRBJ2-7, with 8 nucleotides matching TRBD1. This CDR3 is 15 amino acids long. V was pared by 3 bases and J by 3 bases, with 10 bases of the junction left unmatched. Germline-derived CDR1 and CDR2 are DFQATT and SNEGSKA (reference sequence). CDR3 DNA sequence: TGCAGTGCTAGGGAGGGTGGACAGGGACGCTACGAGCAGTACGTC. As protein: CSAREGGQGRYEQYV.

This clonotype has a count of ten or more. The chain recombines TRBV7-9 with TRBJ2-1; D unresolved. Germline CDR1 reads SEHNR; CDR2 reads FQNEAQ (reference sequence). This CDR3 has 13 amino acids. V dropped 4 bases and J dropped 9 bases, with 13 bases sitting between them. In DNA form, the CDR3 reads TGTGCCAGCAGCTCGATACCGATGGGTGAGCAGTTCTTC. It encodes CASSSIPMGEQFF.

This clonotype was seen repeatedly, ten times or more. The V gene is TRBV27, the J gene TRBJ2-5; the D call may be TRBD1 or TRBD2 (5 bases each). V lost 4 bases and J 9 bases, leaving 18 bases between the germline ends. The CDR3 is made up of 14 amino acids. Looked up from germline, CDR1 is MNHEY and CDR2 is SMNVEV (reference sequence). CDR3 DNA: TGTGCCAGCAGTTCCGGGACGGCCATGGGGGCCCAGTACTTC. This sequence encodes CASSSGTAMGAQYF.

This clonotype was seen only a few times. The chain combines TRBV23-1 with TRBJ2-7, with D hard to call. TRBV23-1 is sorted into the ORF group, with uncertain function. CDR3 size: 10 residues. Trimming took off 7 bases at V and 4 bases at J, with 5 bases between the two ends. CDR3 sequence: CASTQYEQYV. The CDR3 region has the DNA TGCGCCAGCACTCAGTACGAGCAGTACGTC.

This clonotype occurred a few times. This chain links TRBV19 with TRBJ1-2, with a possible D match to TRBD1 (5 bases). Trimming removed 8 bases from V and 6 bases from J, with 16 bases in between. Germline CDR1 reads LNHDA; CDR2 reads SQIVND (reference sequence). There are 13 residues in the CDR3. The CDR3 bases are TGTGCCAGTGACGAGAGGGGAAAAAATGGCTACACCTTC. This codes for CASDERGKNGYTF.

This clonotype was seen ten or more times. The chain uses TRBV11-2 and TRBJ2-5; D perhaps matches TRBD1 (5 bases). The CDR3 spans 13 residues. The germline V gene has CDR1 SGHAT and CDR2 FQNNGV. The ends were cut back, 5 bases at V and 3 bases at J, with 10 bases in the middle. Written as DNA, the CDR3 is TGTGCCAGCAGCCCCGACAGAGAAGAGACCCAGTACTTC. It codes for CASSPDREETQYF.

A few counts support this clonotype. The rearrangement uses TRBV29-1 and TRBJ1-2; D gene uncertain. The length of the CDR3 is 11 residues. V was shortened by 5 bases and J by 4 bases, with 8 bases between the two germline ends. The germline CDR1 and CDR2 sequences are SQVTM and ANQGSEA. This CDR3 reads CSVQRTYGYTF. Here the CDR3 DNA reads TGCAGCGTTCAAAGAACCTATGGCTACACCTTC.

The V call is TRBV9, the J call TRBJ2-2; 13 positions agree with TRBD2. Germline CDR1 SGDLS, CDR2 YYNGEE. Trimming removed 3 bases from V and 0 bases from J; junction bases left unmatched: 5. This CDR3 has 18 amino acids. The CDR3: CASSAGLAGSANTGELFF. The CDR3 DNA reads as TGTGCCAGCAGCGCGGGACTAGCGGGGTCCGCGAACACCGGGGAGCTGTTTTTT. Full variable domain (outside the CDR3, taken from reference TRBV9 and TRBJ2-2): DSGVTQTPKHLITATGQRVTLRCSPRSGDLSVYWYQQSLDQGLQFLIQYYNGEERAKGNILERFSAQQFPDLHSELNLSSLELGDSALYFCASSAGLAGSANTGELFFGEGSRLTVL.

This clonotype has at least ten counts. The V call is TRBV5-6, the J call TRBJ1-2; tentative D call: TRBD1 (5 bases). Germline CDR1 reads SGHDT; CDR2 reads YYEEEE. CDR3 length equals 15 residues. The V and J ends lost 4 bases and 5 bases respectively, with 18 bases between them. CDR3 coding DNA: TGTGCCAGCAGCAGGGGACTTGGAGTGGGGTATGGCTACACCTTC. Translated, it gives CASSRGLGVGYGYTF.

This clonotype was observed many times. V is TRBV7-9 and J is TRBJ1-4; possible D gene TRBD1, 6 bases. CDR1 and CDR2 from the germline V gene are SEHNR and FQNEAQ (reference sequence). V was shortened by 4 bases and J by 7 bases, with 13 bases between the two germline ends. This CDR3 spans 14 amino acids. CDR3 nucleotides: TGTGCCAGCAGCTCCCAGGGGTCTCGTGAAAAACTGTTTTTT. It specifies CASSSQGSREKLFF.

This clonotype was seen a few times. This chain connects TRBV20-1 to TRBJ2-7; either TRBD1 or TRBD2 may fit D (6 bases each). V was cut by 6 bases and J by 1 base, with 19 bases left in between. This CDR3 contains 15 residues. The germline CDR1 and CDR2 sequences are DFQATT and SNEGSKA (reference sequence). This CDR3 is CSAPNEKGGSYEQYF. The CDR3 nucleotides are TGCAGTGCCCCAAATGAAAAGGGGGGATCCTACGAGCAGTACTTC.

This clonotype appeared many times. V is TRBV29-1 and J is TRBJ1-1; D is possibly TRBD1 (6 bases). Germline V gene sequence: CDR1 SQVTM, CDR2 ANQGSEA. The length of the CDR3 is 13 residues. The germline V and J ends were trimmed by 7 bases and 3 bases, with 15 bases remaining between them. CDR3 in DNA: TGCAGCGCCGAAAACAGGGAGGACACTGAAGCTTTCTTT. Protein: CSAENREDTEAFF.

This clonotype was counted between two and nine times. CDR3 nucleotides: TGTGCCAGCAGCTTAGCAAGCAATCAGCCCCAGCATTTT. Its protein product is CASSLASNQPQHF. The chain combines TRBV7-6 with TRBJ1-5, with D unresolved. The germline V gene has CDR1 SGHVS and CDR2 FNYEAQ. Trimming cost V 0 bases and J 1 base, with 1 base left between them. This CDR3 comprises 13 residues. Together with reference TRBV7-6 and TRBJ1-5, the CDR3 gives the full variable domain: GAGVSQSPRYKVTKRGQDVALRCDPISGHVSLYWYRQALGQGPEFLTYFNYEAQQDKSGLPNDRFSAERPEGSISTLTIQRTEQRDSAMYRCASSLASNQPQHFGDGTRLSIL.

V usage is TRBV5-1 and J usage is TRBJ1-6, with a tentative D call TRBD1 (6 bases). CDR1 is SGHRS, CDR2 YFSETQ, per germline. The V and J ends lost 0 bases and 0 bases respectively, with 13 bases between them. The CDR3 runs 18 residues. The CDR3: CASSLGPGDSSYNSPLHF. CDR3 nucleotides: TGCGCCAGCAGCTTGGGGCCAGGGGATAGCTCCTATAATTCACCCCTCCACTTT.

This clonotype was recorded at least ten times. The J gene is TRBJ2-1, the V gene TRBV28; 9 nucleotides match TRBD2. This CDR3 contains 14 residues. Germline V lookup: CDR1 MDHEN, CDR2 SYDVKM. J gave up 7 bases and V 4 bases, and 5 bases lay outside the gene matches. The CDR3 DNA reads TGTGCCAGCAGTTATAGCGGGAGCAAGAATGAGCAGTTCTTC. This codes for CASSYSGSKNEQFF. Variable domain in full (rest from reference TRBV28 and TRBJ2-1): DVKVTQSSRYLVKRTGEKVFLECVQDMDHENMFWYRQDPGLGLRLIYFSYDVKMKEKGDIPEGYSVSREKKERFSLILESASTNQTSMYLCASSYSGSKNEQFFGPGTRLTVL.

This chain connects TRBV28 to TRBJ1-6; 10 nucleotides match TRBD1. The J segment lost 10 bases and the V segment lost 8 bases, leaving 14 bases of the junction unmatched. Germline V gives CDR1 MDHEN, CDR2 SYDVKM. This CDR3 comprises 16 residues. CDR3: CASGSRDRGPESPLHF. The CDR3 DNA sequence: TGTGCCAGCGGGTCCCGGGACAGGGGCCCGGAATCACCCCTCCACTTT.

This clonotype was observed at least ten times. The gene calls are TRBV29-1 and TRBJ2-5; D may match TRBD1 or TRBD2 (5 bases each). Germline lookup yields CDR1 SQVTM and CDR2 ANQGSEA. Trimming took off 8 bases at V and 5 bases at J, with 18 bases between the two ends. The CDR3 is 13 residues long. CDR3 residues: CSTRDPPSETQYF. CDR3 nucleotides: TGCAGCACCCGGGACCCCCCTTCCGAGACCCAGTACTTC.